Listed below are T cell receptor beta chains from one sample, sequenced in a study of early T cells in non-severe SARS-CoV-2 infection. TCRdb used MiXCR to reprocess the 5' RACE reads, holding one entry per CDR3 protein. This table holds more than 85,000 distinct CDR3 sequences, roughly 12% found once. Sequencing was performed on whole blood, taken at baseline. These receptors originate from an adult who was a healthcare worker with PCR-confirmed SARS-CoV-2 infection or an uninfected control (not recorded which). The CDR3 runs from the conserved cysteine through the conserved F or W. D genes are given only for firm matches. The size entry is marked missing in some rows and otherwise reads once, few, many or a size class.

v_call	clone_size	j_call	d_call	cdr3_aa	cdr3_nt
TRBV6-5	.	TRBJ1-2	.	CASSPARDNYGYTF	TGTGCCAGCAGTCCTGCACGGGATAACTATGGCTACACCTTC
TRBV2	few	TRBJ2-5	.	CASAPGVGETQYF	TGTGCCAGTGCTCCGGGGGTAGGAGAGACCCAGTACTTC
TRBV6-1	.	TRBJ2-7	.	CASRRQSLYEQYF	TGTGCCAGCAGAAGGCAGTCCCTCTACGAGCAGTACTTC
TRBV11-2	.	TRBJ2-3	TRBD1	CASSIGQGTDTQYF	TGTGCCAGCAGCATCGGACAGGGAACAGATACGCAGTATTTT
TRBV11-3	.	TRBJ2-2	TRBD1	CAGSPDRRNTGELFF	TGTGCCGGCAGTCCGGACAGGAGAAACACCGGGGAGCTGTTTTTT
TRBV5-6	few	TRBJ1-3	.	CASSLGWTPSSGNTIYF	TGTGCCAGCAGCTTGGGGTGGACACCGAGCTCTGGAAACACCATATATTTT
TRBV6-5	many	TRBJ1-5	.	CASSPPPPDRYNQPQHF	TGTGCCAGCAGTCCTCCCCCACCCGACAGGTACAATCAGCCCCAGCATTTT
TRBV18	few	TRBJ2-2	TRBD1	CASSPPNAGTGATGELFF	TGTGCCAGCTCACCACCGAATGCTGGGACAGGGGCCACCGGGGAGCTGTTTTTT
TRBV20-1	few	TRBJ2-3	TRBD2	CSARGGSHRTDTQYF	TGCAGTGCTAGGGGCGGGAGCCATCGCACAGATACGCAGTATTTT
TRBV5-1	few	TRBJ1-6	.	CASGWNSPLHF	TGCGCCAGCGGATGGAATTCACCCCTCCACTTT
TRBV5-1	.	TRBJ2-2	TRBD1	CASSLEGGAGTGELFF	TGCGCCAGCAGCTTGGAAGGGGGCGCGGGCACCGGGGAGCTGTTTTTT
TRBV9	many	TRBJ2-3	.	CASSVEGLTLPDTQYF	TGTGCCAGCAGCGTAGAAGGGCTAACGCTACCAGATACGCAGTATTTT
TRBV6-5	few	TRBJ1-1	.	CASGERDTEAFF	TGTGCCAGCGGAGAGAGGGACACTGAAGCTTTCTTT
TRBV7-2	.	TRBJ1-5	.	CASSLAQSNQPQHF	TGTGCCAGCAGCTTAGCGCAGTCCAATCAGCCCCAGCATTTT
TRBV10-3	.	TRBJ2-7	TRBD2	CAILAGSSYEQYF	TGTGCCATTCTAGCGGGGTCCTCCTACGAGCAGTACTTC
TRBV5-1	few	TRBJ1-1	.	CASSLTTGNTEAFF	TGCGCCAGCAGCTTGACTACAGGGAACACTGAAGCTTTCTTT
TRBV6-1	once	TRBJ2-1	.	CASSVPGGGGNEQFF	TGTGCCAGCAGTGTACCTGGAGGGGGCGGGAATGAGCAGTTCTTC
TRBV11-2	few	TRBJ2-5	.	CASSTQRHQETQYF	TGTGCCAGCAGCACCCAGCGGCACCAAGAGACCCAGTACTTC
TRBV7-9	.	TRBJ1-1	.	CASSQPDRLNTEAFF	TGTGCCAGCAGCCAACCGGACAGACTGAACACTGAAGCTTTCTTT
TRBV5-4	few	TRBJ1-2	.	CASSSDSPWGYTF	TGTGCCAGCAGCTCGGACAGTCCCTGGGGCTACACCTTC
TRBV29-1	few	TRBJ2-3	.	CSVDRQDRTDTQYF	TGCAGCGTTGACCGGCAAGATCGCACAGATACGCAGTATTTT
TRBV4-2	many	TRBJ2-7	TRBD1	CASSQRSGTGDYEQYF	TGTGCCAGCAGCCAACGGTCCGGGACAGGGGATTACGAGCAGTACTTC
TRBV3-1	.	TRBJ2-2	.	CASSLFLGERTGELFF	TGTGCCAGCAGCCTTTTTTTGGGGGAGAGGACCGGGGAGCTGTTTTTT
TRBV6-1	.	TRBJ1-5	.	CASKEGILSNQPQHF	TGTGCCAGCAAGGAAGGGATATTAAGCAATCAGCCCCAGCATTTT